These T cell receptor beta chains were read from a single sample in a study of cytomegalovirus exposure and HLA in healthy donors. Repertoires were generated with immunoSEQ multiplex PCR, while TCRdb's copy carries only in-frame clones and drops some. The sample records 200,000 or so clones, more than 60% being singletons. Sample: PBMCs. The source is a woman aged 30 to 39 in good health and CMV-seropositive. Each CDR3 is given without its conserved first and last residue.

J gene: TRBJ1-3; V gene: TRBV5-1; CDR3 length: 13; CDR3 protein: ASSRDAGSGNTIY
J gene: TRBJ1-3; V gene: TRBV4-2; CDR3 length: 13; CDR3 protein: ASSQELGDANTIY
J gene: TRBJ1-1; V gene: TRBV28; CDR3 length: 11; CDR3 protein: ASSLRGMAEAF
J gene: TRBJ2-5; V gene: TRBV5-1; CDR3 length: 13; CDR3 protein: ASSPQRGQQETQY
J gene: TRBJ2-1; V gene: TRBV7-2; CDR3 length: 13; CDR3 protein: ASSLSSSSYNEQF
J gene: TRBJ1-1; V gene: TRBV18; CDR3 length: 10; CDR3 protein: ASSERDSRAF
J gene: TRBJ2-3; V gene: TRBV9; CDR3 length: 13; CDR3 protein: ASTLAGTSTDTQY
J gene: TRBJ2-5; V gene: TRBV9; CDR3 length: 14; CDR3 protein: ASSVAGGGGGETQY
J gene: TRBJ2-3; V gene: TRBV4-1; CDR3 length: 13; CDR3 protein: ASSSDRGLTDTQY
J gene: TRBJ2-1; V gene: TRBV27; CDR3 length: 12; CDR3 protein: ASSFNLHSREQF
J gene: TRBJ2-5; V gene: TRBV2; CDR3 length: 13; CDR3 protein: ASCIGTSGQETQY
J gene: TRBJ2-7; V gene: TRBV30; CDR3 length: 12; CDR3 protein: ALNYVGGPYEQY
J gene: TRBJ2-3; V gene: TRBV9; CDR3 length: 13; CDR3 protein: ASSVGTGERGTQY
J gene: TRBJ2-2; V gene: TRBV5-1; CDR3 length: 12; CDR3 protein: ASSGGTSTGELF
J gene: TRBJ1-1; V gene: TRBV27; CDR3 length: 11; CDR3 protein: ASSLRGGTEAF
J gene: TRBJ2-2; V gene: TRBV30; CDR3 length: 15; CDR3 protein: AWIPRTSGRRTGELF
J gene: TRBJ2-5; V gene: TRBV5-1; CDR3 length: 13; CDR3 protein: ASSAGGPFQETQY
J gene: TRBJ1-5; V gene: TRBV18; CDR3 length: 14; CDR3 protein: ASSHQGAARNQPQH
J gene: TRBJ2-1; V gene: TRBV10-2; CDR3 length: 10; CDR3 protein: ASSVQYNEQF
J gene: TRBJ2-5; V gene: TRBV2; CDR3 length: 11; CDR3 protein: ASSEEGKETQY
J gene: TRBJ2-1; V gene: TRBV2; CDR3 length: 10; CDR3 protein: ASSVVLREQF
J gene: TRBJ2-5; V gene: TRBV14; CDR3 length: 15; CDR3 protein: ASSPQPPGTGGETQY
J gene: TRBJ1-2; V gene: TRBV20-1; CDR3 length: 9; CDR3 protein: SAIRQNGYT
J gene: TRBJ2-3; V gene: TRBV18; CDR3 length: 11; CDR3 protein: ASSPGGPDTQY
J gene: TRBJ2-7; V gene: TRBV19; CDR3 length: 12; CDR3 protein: ASGGTGSSYEQY
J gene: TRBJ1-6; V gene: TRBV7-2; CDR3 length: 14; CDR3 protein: ASSLATGTGFSPLH
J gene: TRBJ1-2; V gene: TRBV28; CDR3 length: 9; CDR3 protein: ASGGAYGYT
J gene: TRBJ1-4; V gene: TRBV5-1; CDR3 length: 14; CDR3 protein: ASSINKGPSNEKLF
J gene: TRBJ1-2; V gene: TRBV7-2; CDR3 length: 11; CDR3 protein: ASSPRGQRGYT
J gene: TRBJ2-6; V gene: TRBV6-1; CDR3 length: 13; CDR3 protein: ASSRQLSGANVLT
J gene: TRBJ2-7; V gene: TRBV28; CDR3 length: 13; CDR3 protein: ASSQSQGWGYEQY
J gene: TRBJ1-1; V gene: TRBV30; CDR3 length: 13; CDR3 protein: AWFARKRVDTEAF
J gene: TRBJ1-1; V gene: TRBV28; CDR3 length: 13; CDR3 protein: ASSLPGQGATEAF
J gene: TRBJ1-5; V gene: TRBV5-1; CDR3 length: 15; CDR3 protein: ASSLEPGGQSNQPQH
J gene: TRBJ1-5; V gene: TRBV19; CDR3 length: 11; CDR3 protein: ASRGQGNQPQH
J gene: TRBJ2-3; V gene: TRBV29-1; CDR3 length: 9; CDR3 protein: SVVITDTQY
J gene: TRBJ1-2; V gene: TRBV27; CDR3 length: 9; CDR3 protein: ASSLRHTRT
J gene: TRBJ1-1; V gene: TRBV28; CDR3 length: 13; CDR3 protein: ASSLGGVVNTEAF
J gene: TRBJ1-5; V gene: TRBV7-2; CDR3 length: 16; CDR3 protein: ASSLKSLGGVSNQPQH
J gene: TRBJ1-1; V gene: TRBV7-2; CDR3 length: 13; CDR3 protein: ASSHPRTGVAEAF
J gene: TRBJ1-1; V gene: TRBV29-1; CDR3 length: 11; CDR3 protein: SVYGGGNTEAF
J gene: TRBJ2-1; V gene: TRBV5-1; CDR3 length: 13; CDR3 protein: ASSGSGLPSNEQF
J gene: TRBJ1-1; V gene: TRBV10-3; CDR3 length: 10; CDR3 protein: ASRGGNTEAF
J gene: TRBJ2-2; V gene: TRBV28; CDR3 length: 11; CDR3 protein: ADRAANTGELF
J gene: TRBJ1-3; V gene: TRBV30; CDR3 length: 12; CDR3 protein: AWTRGNSGNTIY
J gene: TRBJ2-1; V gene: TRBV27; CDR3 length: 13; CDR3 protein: ASSFRSNSYNEQF
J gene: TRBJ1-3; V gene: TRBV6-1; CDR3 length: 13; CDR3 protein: ASRGGQAERNTIY
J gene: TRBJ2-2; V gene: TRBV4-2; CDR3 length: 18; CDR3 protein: ASSYPGQKIREGLTGELF
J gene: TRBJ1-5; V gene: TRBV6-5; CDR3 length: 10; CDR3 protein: ASRGPGQPQH
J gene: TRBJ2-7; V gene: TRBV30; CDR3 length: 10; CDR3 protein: AWSVRDYEQY
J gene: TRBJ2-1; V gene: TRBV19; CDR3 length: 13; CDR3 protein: ASSRTSGAYNEQF
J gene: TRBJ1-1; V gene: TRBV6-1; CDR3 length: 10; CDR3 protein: ASMRRGTEAF
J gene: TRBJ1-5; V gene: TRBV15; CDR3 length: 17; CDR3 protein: ATSRDLDRGVGIVQPQH
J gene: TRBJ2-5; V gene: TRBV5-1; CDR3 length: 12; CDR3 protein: ASSDNWGPGTQY
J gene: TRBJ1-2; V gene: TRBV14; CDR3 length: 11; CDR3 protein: ASSQRRVYGYT
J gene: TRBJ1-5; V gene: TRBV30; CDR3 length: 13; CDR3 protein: AWTRGANSNQPQH
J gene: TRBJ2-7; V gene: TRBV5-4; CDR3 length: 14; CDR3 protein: ASSPHSTRLGGEQY